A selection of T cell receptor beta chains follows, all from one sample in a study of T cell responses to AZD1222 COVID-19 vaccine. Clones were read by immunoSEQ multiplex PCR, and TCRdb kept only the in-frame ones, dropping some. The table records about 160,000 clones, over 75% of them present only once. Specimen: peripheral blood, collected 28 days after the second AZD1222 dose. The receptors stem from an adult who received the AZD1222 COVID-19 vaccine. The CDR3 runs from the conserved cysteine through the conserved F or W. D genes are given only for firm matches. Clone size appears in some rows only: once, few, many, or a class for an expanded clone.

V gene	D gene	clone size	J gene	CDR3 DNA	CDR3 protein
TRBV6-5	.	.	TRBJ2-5	TGTGCCAGCAGTTACGGGCAGGGGGAGACCCAGTACTTC	CASSYGQGETQYF
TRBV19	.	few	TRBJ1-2	TGTGCCAGTAGCCTACAGGGAAACTATGGCTACACCTTC	CASSLQGNYGYTF
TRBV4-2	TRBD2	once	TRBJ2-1	TGTGCCAGCAGCCAAGAAGCGGGACTAGCGTTCTACAATGAGCAGTTCTTC	CASSQEAGLAFYNEQFF
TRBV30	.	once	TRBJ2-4	TGTGCCTGGAGTCCCGGAGGCAGGGAGAAAAACATTCAGTACTTC	CAWSPGGREKNIQYF
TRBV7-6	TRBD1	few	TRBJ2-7	TGTGCCAGCAGCGCCGACAGGGGGCACGAGCAGTACTTC	CASSADRGHEQYF
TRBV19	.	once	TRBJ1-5	TGTGCCAGTAGTATACAGGGGAGCGGCCAGCCCCAGCATTTT	CASSIQGSGQPQHF
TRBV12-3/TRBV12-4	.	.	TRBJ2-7	TGTGCCAGCAGTTTAGGGTTGAGGGAGCAGTACTTC	CASSLGLREQYF
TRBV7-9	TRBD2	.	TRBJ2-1	TGTGCCAGCAGCCAAATCGGGACTAGCCCCAATGAGCAGTTCTTC	CASSQIGTSPNEQFF
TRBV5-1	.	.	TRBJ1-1	TGCGCCAGCAGCTTTGGAAACACCATGAACACTGAAGCTTTCTTT	CASSFGNTMNTEAFF
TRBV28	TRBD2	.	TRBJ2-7	TGTGCCAGCAGCTTAAGTCGACTAGCGAGGGCCTACGAGCAGTACTTC	CASSLSRLARAYEQYF
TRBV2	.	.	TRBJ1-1	TGTGCCAGCAGTGGGCAGGGGATTAATGAAGCTTTCTTT	CASSGQGINEAFF
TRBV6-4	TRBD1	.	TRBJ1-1	TGTGCCAGCAGGGAATCAGGGGGCACTGAAGCTTTCTTT	CASRESGGTEAFF
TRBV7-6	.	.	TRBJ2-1	TGTGCCAGCAGTCCACGGGACTTAAACAATGAGCAGTTCTTC	CASSPRDLNNEQFF
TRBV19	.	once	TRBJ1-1	TGTGCCAGTCGAGGGGAGGGATGGAACACTGAAGCTTTCTTT	CASRGEGWNTEAFF
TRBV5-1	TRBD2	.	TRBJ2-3	TGCGCCAGCAGCTTGGCCCGGTGGGAGGGCCGCACAGATACGCAGTATTTT	CASSLARWEGRTDTQYF
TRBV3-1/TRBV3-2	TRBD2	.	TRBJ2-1	TGTGCCAGCAGCCACCCGGCTAGCGGGAGATACAATGAGCAGTTCTTC	CASSHPASGRYNEQFF